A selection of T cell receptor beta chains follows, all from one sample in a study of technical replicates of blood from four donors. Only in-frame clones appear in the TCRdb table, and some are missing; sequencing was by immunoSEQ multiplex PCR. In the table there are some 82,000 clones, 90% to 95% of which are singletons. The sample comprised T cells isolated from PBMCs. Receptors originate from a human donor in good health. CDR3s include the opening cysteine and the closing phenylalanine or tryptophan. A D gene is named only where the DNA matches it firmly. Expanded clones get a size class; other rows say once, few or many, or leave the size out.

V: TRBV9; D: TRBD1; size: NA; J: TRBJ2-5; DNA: TGTGCCAGCAGCGTAGGGACAGGATCCTCTCAAGAGACCCAGTACTTC; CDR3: CASSVGTGSSQETQYF
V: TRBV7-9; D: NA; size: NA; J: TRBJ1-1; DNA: TGTGCCAGCAGCTTAGGGCCAATTAAGAACACTGAAGCTTTCTTT; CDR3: CASSLGPIKNTEAFF
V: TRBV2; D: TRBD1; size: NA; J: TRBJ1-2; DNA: TGTGCCAGCAGCGATCCGGGACAGGGATATGGCTACACCTTC; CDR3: CASSDPGQGYGYTF
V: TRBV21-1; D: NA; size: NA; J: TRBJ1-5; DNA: TGTGCCAGCAGCAAAGATAGGCCGCGGCGCGGGACAGGGGAAGGTCAGCCCCAGCATTTT; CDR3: CASSKDRPRRGTGEGQPQHF
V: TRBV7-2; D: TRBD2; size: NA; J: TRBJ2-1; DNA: TGTGCCAGCAGCTTAGGTGGCGGGGGGTGGAATGAGCAGTTCTTC; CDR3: CASSLGGGGWNEQFF
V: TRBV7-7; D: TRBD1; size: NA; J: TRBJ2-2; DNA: TGTGCCAGCAGCCAGGGGGTTAGCGGGGAGCTGTTTTTT; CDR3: CASSQGVSGELFF
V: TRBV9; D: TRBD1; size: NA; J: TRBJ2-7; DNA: TGTGCCAGCAACAACAGGGGGCTCAACTACGAGCAGTACTTC; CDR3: CASNNRGLNYEQYF
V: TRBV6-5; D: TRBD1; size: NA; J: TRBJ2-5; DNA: TGTGCCAGCAGCCAGGGGGCCGAGACCCAGTACTTC; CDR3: CASSQGAETQYF
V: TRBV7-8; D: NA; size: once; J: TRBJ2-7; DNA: TGTGCCAGCAGCTTAATCTGGGCATGGTACGAGCAGTACTTC; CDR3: CASSLIWAWYEQYF
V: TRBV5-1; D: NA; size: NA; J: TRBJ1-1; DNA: TGCGCCAGCAGCTTCGACGGGGTGAACACTGAAGCTTTCTTT; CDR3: CASSFDGVNTEAFF
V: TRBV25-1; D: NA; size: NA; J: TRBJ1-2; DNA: TGTGCCAGCAGTGTACAGGGAGAGGGCTACACCTTC; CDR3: CASSVQGEGYTF
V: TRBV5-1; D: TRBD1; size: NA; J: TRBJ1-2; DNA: TGCGCCAGCTCCCCAGGGGGTGATGGCTATGGCTACACCTTC; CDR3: CASSPGGDGYGYTF
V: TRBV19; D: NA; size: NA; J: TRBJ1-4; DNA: TGTGCCAGTAGTTCGAGCGGCGGATATGCAACTAATGAAAAACTGTTTTTT; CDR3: CASSSSGGYATNEKLFF